The rows below give T cell receptor beta chains drawn from one sample of a study of blood T cell repertoires in COVID-19. Repertoires were generated with immunoSEQ multiplex PCR, while TCRdb's copy carries only in-frame clones and drops some. The sample records a few hundred thousand clones, roughly 90% being singletons. The sample comprised peripheral blood. The origin of the receptors is a woman aged 25-40 years with COVID-19, enrolled during active disease. The CDR3 runs from the conserved cysteine through the conserved F or W. D genes are given only for firm matches.

>.|TRBV19|TRBJ1-6
TGTGCCAGTAGTCTTCAGGTTTATAATTCACCCCTCCACTTT
CASSLQVYNSPLHF
>TRBD1|TRBV27|TRBJ2-7
TGTGCCAGCAGTTTATCTCCGGGACAGCCCTACGAGCAGTACTTC
CASSLSPGQPYEQYF
>.|TRBV4-1|TRBJ1-1
TGCGCCAGCAGCTTCCCCGGGACTGAAGCTTTCTTT
CASSFPGTEAFF
>TRBD1|TRBV24-1|TRBJ1-2
TGTGCCACCAGTGAGCGGACAGGGGGGAATGGCTACACCTTC
CATSERTGGNGYTF
>TRBD2|TRBV12-5|TRBJ2-3
TGTGCTAGTGGTTTGGTACTCCACCGCGGGAGGGCATCACGCGCAAACACAGATACGCAGTATTTT
CASGLVLHRGRASRANTDTQYF
>.|TRBV24-1|TRBJ2-7
TGTGCCACCAGTGATTCGGGGGAACCGATCTACGAGCAGTACTTC
CATSDSGEPIYEQYF
>TRBD2|TRBV7-9|TRBJ2-3
TGTGCCAGCAGCCCACCGACTAGCGGGGGGGCAGATACGCAGTATTTT
CASSPPTSGGADTQYF
>TRBD1|TRBV7-9|TRBJ2-2
TGTGCCAGCAGCTTATACGGGACAGGGGGCACCGGGGAGCTGTTTTTT
CASSLYGTGGTGELFF
>.|TRBV4-1|TRBJ2-1
TGCGCCAGCAGCCCCAGGGACTCCTACAATGAGCAGTTCTTC
CASSPRDSYNEQFF
>.|TRBV15|TRBJ1-5
TGTGCCACCAGCAGAGATCACTTCACCTATAGCAATCAGCCCCAGCATTTT
CATSRDHFTYSNQPQHF
>TRBD2|TRBV4-3|TRBJ2-5
TGCGCCAGCAGCCAAGATAGCGGGCCATTCCAAGAGACCCAGTACTTC
CASSQDSGPFQETQYF
>TRBD2|TRBV29-1|TRBJ2-5
TGCAGCGTTGAGGGACTAGCGTGGGAGACCCAGTACTTC
CSVEGLAWETQYF
>TRBD1|TRBV7-9|TRBJ1-3
TGTGCCAGCAGCCAGCCTACAAAACAGGGGGAAGAGAATGGAAACACCATATATTTT
CASSQPTKQGEENGNTIYF
>.|TRBV29-1|TRBJ2-3
TGCAGCGTGAGCAGGGGAAGGACAGATACGCAGTATTTT
CSVSRGRTDTQYF
>.|TRBV2|TRBJ1-5
TGTGCCAGCAGTGAAGCGACAGCTAATCAGCCCCAGCATTTT
CASSEATANQPQHF
>.|TRBV6-4|TRBJ1-2
TGTGCCAGCAGTCCCGGGCCGGAGGGCTATGGCTACACCTTC
CASSPGPEGYGYTF
>.|TRBV7-9|TRBJ2-1
TGTGCCAGCAGGGGCCATACAAACTCCTACAATGAGCAGTTCTTC
CASRGHTNSYNEQFF